The sequence of this T cell receptor beta chain was determined in a study of T cells after yellow fever vaccination. Whole-study findings and limits: Post-booster samples contained most primary-vaccination clones (about 96% CD4, 70% to 90% CD8).

TCRdb independently ran MiXCR on the 5' RACE reads; one entry per CDR3 protein. The sample yields about 330,000 distinct CDR3 sequences, 8% to 9.5% seen once. V shed 0 bases, J shed 3 bases, and the junction held 4 bases outside the gene matches. The CDR3 is 15 residues long. Germline loops: CDR1 SGDLS, CDR2 YYNGEE. As to this clonotype: Its antigen is still unknown.

This clonotype originated in a man younger than 35 who received the YFV17D yellow fever vaccine. The chain recombines TRBV9 with TRBJ2-7; 9 positions agree with TRBD2. The starting material was PBMCs, obtained 35 to 50 days after the first yellow fever vaccination. The chain's CDR3 is CASSVGVSGSYEQYF. For the CDR3, the DNA is TGTGCCAGCAGCGTAGGGGTTAGCGGGAGCTACGAGCAGTACTTC.